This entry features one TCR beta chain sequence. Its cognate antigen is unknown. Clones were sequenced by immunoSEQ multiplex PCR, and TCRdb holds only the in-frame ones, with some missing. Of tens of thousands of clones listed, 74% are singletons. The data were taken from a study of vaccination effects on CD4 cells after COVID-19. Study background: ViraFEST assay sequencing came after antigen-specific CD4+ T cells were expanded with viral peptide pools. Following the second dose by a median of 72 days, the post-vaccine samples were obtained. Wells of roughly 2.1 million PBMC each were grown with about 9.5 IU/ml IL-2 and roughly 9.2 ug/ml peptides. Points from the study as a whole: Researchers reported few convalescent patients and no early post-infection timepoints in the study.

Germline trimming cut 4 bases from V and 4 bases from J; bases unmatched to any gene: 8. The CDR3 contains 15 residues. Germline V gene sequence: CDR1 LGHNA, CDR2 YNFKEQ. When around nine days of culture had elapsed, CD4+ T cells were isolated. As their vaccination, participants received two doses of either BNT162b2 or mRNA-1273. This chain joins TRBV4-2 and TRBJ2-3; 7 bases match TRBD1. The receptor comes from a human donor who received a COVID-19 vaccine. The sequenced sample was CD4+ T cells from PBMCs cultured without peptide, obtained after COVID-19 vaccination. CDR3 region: CASSPGQDSADTQYF. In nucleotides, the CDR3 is TGTGCCAGCAGCCCCGGACAGGACAGCGCAGATACGCAGTATTTT.